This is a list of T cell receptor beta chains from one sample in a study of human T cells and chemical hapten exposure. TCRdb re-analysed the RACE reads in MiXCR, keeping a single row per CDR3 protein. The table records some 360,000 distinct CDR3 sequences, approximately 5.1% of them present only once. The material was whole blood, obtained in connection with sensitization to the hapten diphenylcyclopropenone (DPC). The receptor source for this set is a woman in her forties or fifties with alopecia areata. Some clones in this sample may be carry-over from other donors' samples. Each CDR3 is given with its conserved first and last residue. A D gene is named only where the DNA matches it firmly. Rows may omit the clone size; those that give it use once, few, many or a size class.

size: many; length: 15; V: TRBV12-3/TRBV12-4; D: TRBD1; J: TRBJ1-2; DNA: TGTGCCAGCAGCCTAACCGGGACAGGGAACTATGGCTACACCTTC; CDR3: CASSLTGTGNYGYTF
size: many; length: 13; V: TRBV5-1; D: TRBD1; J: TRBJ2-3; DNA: TGCGCCAGCAGAACAGGGGGCGCAGATACGCAGTATTTT; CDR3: CASRTGGADTQYF
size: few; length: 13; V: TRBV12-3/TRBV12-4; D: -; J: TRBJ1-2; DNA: TGTGCCAGCAGCCGCGGACCCTTCTATGGCTACACCTTC; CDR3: CASSRGPFYGYTF
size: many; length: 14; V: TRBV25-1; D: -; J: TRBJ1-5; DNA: TGTGCCAGCAGTGGGTGGGATAGAAATCAGCCCCAGCATTTT; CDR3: CASSGWDRNQPQHF
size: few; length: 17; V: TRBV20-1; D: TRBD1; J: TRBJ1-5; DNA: TGCAGTGCTCGCTCAGGACAGGGGTCGTATAGCAATCAGCCCCAGCATTTT; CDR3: CSARSGQGSYSNQPQHF
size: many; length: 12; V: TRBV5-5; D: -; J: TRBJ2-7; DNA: TGTGCCAGCAGCCCTGGATACTACGAGCAGTACTTC; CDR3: CASSPGYYEQYF
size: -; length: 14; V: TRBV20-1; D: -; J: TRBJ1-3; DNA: TGCAGTGCTAGAGTGGGAGGCGGGAAGAACACCATATATTTT; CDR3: CSARVGGGKNTIYF
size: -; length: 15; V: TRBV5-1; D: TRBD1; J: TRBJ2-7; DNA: TGCGCCAGCAGCCCGCTGGACAGGGCCGGGGGAGAGCAGTACTTC; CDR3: CASSPLDRAGGEQYF
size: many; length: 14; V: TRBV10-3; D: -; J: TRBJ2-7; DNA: TGTGCCATCACTCCGGACGGTGGATATCCCGAGCAGTACTTC; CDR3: CAITPDGGYPEQYF
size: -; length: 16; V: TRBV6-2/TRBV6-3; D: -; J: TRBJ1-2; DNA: TGTGCCAGCAGACCCCTAAGGGGTAAAGGAAACTATGGCTACACCTTC; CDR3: CASRPLRGKGNYGYTF
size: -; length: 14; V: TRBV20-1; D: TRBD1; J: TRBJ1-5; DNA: TGCAGTGCCATGACAGGGGGCGGAAACCAGCCCCAGCATTTT; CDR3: CSAMTGGGNQPQHF
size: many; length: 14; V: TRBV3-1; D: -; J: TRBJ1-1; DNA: TGTGCCAGCAGCCAACGGACGGCTGGAACTGAAGCTTTCTTT; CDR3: CASSQRTAGTEAFF
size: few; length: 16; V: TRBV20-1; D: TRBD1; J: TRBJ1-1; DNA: TGCAGGGCCCCCCCGGGACAGGGGGCGAGGAACACTGAAGCTTTCTTT; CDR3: CRAPPGQGARNTEAFF
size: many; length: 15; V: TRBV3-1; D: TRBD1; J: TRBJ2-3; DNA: TGTGCCAGCAGCCAAGCGAGACAGGGTGTAAATACGCAGTATTTT; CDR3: CASSQARQGVNTQYF
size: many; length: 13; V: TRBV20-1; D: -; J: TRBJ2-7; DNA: TGCAGTGCTAGAACCCCCAGCTCCTACGAGCAGTACTTC; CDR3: CSARTPSSYEQYF
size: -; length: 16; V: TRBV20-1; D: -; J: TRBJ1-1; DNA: TGCAGTGCTAGCGGAGGGATACGAAGAATGAACACTGAAGCTTTCTTT; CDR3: CSASGGIRRMNTEAFF
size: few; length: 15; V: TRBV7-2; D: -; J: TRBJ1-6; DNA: TGTGCCAGCAGCCCCGTCGGGGGTAATAATTCACCCCTCCACTTT; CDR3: CASSPVGGNNSPLHF
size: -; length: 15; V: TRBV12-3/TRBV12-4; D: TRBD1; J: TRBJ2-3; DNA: TGTGCCAGCAGTTTAGGTTCTACAGGGGGCGATACGCAGTATTTT; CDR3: CASSLGSTGGDTQYF
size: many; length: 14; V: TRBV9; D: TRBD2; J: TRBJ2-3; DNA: TGTGCCAGCAGCGTTAGCGGGGGACCAGATACGCAGTATTTT; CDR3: CASSVSGGPDTQYF
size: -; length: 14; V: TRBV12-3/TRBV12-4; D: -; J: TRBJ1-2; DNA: TGTGCCAGCAGTCAACAGCGTGGGGGCTATGGCTACACCTTC; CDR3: CASSQQRGGYGYTF
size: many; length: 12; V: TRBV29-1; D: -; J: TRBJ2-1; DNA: TGCAGCGTTGCCGGGACTTGGAATGAGCAGTTCTTC; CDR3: CSVAGTWNEQFF
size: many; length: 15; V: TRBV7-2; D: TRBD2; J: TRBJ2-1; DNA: TGTGCCAGCAGCTTAGGGGGAGGGCCGCGCAATGAGCAGTTCTTC; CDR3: CASSLGGGPRNEQFF
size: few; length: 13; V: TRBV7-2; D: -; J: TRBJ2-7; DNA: TGTGCCAGCTGCGGGGTGGGGCGTAACGAGCAGTACTTC; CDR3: CASCGVGRNEQYF
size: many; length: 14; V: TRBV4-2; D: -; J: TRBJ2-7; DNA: TGTGCCAGCAGCCGAGCCGACCGGTCCTACGAGCAGTACTTC; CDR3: CASSRADRSYEQYF
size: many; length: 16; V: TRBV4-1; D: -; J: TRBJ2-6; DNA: TGCGCCAGCACCATGAGCGAGGGCGCCGGGGCCAACGTCCTGACTTTC; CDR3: CASTMSEGAGANVLTF
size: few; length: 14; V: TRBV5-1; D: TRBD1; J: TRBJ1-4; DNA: TGCGCCAGCAGCTTGGGGGACAGTCAAGAAAAACTGTTTTTT; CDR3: CASSLGDSQEKLFF
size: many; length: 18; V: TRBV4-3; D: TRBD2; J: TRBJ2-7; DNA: TGCGCCAGCAGCCAAGCAGTGCTAGCGGGCCCGTCGGGAGACGAGCAGTACTTC; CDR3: CASSQAVLAGPSGDEQYF